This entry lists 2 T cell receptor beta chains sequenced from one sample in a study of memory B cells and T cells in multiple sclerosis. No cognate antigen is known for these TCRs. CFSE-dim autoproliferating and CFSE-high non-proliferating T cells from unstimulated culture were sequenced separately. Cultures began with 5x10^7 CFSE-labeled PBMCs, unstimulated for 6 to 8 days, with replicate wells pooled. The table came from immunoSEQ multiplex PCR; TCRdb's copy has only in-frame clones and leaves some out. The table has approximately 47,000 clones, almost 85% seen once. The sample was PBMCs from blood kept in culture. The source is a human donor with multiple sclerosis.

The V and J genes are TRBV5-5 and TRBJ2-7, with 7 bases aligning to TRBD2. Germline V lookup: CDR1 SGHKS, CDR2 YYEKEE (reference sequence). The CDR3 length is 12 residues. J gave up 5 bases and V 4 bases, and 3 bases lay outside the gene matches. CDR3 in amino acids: CASSGGGDEQYF. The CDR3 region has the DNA TGTGCCAGCAGCGGGGGAGGGGACGAGCAGTACTTC.

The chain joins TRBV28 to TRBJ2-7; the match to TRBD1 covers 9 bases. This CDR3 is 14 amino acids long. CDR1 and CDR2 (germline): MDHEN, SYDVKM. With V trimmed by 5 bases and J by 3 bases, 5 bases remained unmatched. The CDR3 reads CASSRDRVIYEQYF. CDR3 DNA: TGTGCCAGCAGTCGGGACAGGGTTATCTACGAGCAGTACTTC.